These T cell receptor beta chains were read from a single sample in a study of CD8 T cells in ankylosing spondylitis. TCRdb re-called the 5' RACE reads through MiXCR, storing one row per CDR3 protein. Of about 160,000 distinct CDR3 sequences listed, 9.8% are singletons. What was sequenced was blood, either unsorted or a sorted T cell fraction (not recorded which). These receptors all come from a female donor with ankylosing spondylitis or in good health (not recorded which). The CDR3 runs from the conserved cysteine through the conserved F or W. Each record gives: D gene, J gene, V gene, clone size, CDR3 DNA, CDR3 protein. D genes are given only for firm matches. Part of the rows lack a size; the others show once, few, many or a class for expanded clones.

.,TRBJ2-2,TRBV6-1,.,TGTGCCAGCAGTCAGCGACAGCTGACGGCCGAGGAGCTGTTTTTT,CASSQRQLTAEELFF
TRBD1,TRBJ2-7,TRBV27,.,TGTGCCAGCAGTCGGACTTTGACAGGGGGCGGCTACGAGCAGTACTTC,CASSRTLTGGGYEQYF
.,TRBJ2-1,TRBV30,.,TGTGCCTGGAGTGTATTGGCAGGATCGAAGCAGTTCTTC,CAWSVLAGSKQFF
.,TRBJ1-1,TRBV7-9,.,TGTGCCAGCACCTCCTCGGGTAGCCCTGAAGCTTTCTTT,CASTSSGSPEAFF
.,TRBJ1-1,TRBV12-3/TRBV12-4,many,TGTGCCAGCAGTTTCTATGTCGGAACTGAAGCTTTCTTT,CASSFYVGTEAFF
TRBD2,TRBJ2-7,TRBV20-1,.,TGCAGTGCTATTCCTGGGACTAGCGGGACCTACGAGCAGTACTTC,CSAIPGTSGTYEQYF
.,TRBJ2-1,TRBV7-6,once,TGTGCCAGCAGCTATCTAGACATTGAGCAGTTCTTC,CASSYLDIEQFF
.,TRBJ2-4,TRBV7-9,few,TGTGCCAGCAGCTTAAATCCTCGGGACAAAAACATTCAGTACTTC,CASSLNPRDKNIQYF
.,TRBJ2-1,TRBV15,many,TGTGCCATCCAGAGCTCAGGGTCCTACAATGAGCAGTTCTTC,CAIQSSGSYNEQFF
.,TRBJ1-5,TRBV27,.,TGTGCCAGCAGTTTAGGACGGCCTAATCAGCCCCAGCATTTT,CASSLGRPNQPQHF
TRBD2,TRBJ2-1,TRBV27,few,TGTGCCAGCAGTTTATCGATAATGTCGGGAGGAAGGGACAATGAGCAGTTCTTC,CASSLSIMSGGRDNEQFF
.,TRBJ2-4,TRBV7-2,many,TGTGCCAGCAGCCGAGGGGTGGTGTTAGCCAAAAACATTCAGTACTTC,CASSRGVVLAKNIQYF
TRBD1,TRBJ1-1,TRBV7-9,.,TGTGCCAGCAGCCTTCGGGACAGGGACGACACTGAAGCTTTCTTT,CASSLRDRDDTEAFF
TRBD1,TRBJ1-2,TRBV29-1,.,TGCAGCGTTGAAGACCGGGACAGAGCTAACTATGGCTACACCTTC,CSVEDRDRANYGYTF
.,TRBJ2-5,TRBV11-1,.,TGTGCCAGCAGCCCACAGGCGGATCGTGAGACCCAGTACTTC,CASSPQADRETQYF
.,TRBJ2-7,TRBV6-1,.,TGTGCCAGCAGTGAGTTTACAAAGGGCGAGCAGTACTTC,CASSEFTKGEQYF
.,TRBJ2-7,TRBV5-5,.,TGTGCCAGCAGCTTGAACCTGGGGGCGGCCTACGAGCAGTACTTC,CASSLNLGAAYEQYF
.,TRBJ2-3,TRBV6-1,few,TGTGCCAGCAGTCACCGCCCTGATACGCAGTATTTT,CASSHRPDTQYF